This T cell receptor (beta chain) was captured in a study of cytomegalovirus exposure and HLA in healthy donors (TCRdb year 2017). Study-level background: According to an earlier analysis of 550 to 700 of the donors, about 179 million T cells yielded approximately 120 million unique TCR beta sequences and 250 to 350 Gb of sequence data. An early release covering about 600 HLA-typed donors comprised roughly 300 gigabases of sequencing data and 85 million to 100 million unique TCR sequences. Among the 398 genotyped donors, approximately 82% belonged to the genetic ancestry cluster associated with self-reported Caucasian donors. The study aimed to test whether cataloging public T cell receptors could reveal signatures of past pathogen exposure. The study used immunosequencing to profile the T cell repertoires of approximately 690 subjects and linked those repertoires to cytomegalovirus serostatus. Along with the 666-subject first cohort, a separate validation cohort of over a hundred different subjects was used. To predict cytomegalovirus infection status, the study combined high-throughput TCR immunosequencing, statistical association of individual TCRs with disease status, and machine learning. In a later analysis, previously published TCR beta repertoires from hundreds of donors were re-analyzed and high-resolution HLA genotyping was added so that TCR occurrence patterns could be studied. Rather than drawing on any new phenotypic data, the later analysis identified candidate immune exposures from TCR beta sequences and the way those sequences occurred across donors. To decide whether each TCR beta V gene segment behaved as functional or pseudogenic, an earlier analysis of some 600 of the donors relied on high-throughput TCR beta sequencing. Donor age, sex, ethnicity and CMV serostatus were compiled alongside the repertoire data. A later genetic analysis took genome-wide SNP genotypes for about three fifths of the 666 donors and used that subset as a discovery cohort. All discovery cohort repertoires had been generated on a single sequencing platform. HLA typing covered class I and class II loci at four-digit resolution. The number of typed donors differed by locus: about 620-640 for A, B, C, DRB1 and DQB1; some 500 for DQA1; 606 for DPA1; and about 470 for DPB1. Four to six DR-DQ haplotypes were handled as single units for association and clustering, since linkage in the cohort was strong. On average, 235,054 unique TCR beta nucleotide sequences were sequenced per donor among a few hundred genotyped donors of the cohort, with roughly 19% of those sequences being non-productive.

CDR1 WNHNN and CDR2 SYGVQD are derived from the germline V gene (reference sequence). Including the terminal cysteine and phenylalanine, the CDR3 comprises 17 residues. CDR3 DNA is the only sequence kept; it has 51 bases, read in frame from the first base. Unmatched junction bases come to 7, with V trimmed by 2 bases and J by 1 base. Overall study outcomes, separate from this receptor: Roughly 15 rarely observed V segments, including chromosome 9 orphons, were excluded from the earlier analysis of approximately 500 of the donors because counts were too low. Correlated functional status among segregating V segments might reflect linkage disequilibrium, but an unknown experimental factor could not be ruled out. A cluster of highly shared sequence variants was judged likely to represent a technical artifact of the sequencing pipeline. A later genetic analysis reported fewer N-insertions in productive TCRs among donors in an Asian-associated ancestry cluster than the roughly 690-donor mean. Because HLA typing was unavailable for some donors at each locus, only the typed subset was used in association tests. In vitro tests confirmed that a few of the cytomegalovirus-associated TCR beta chains recognize cytomegalovirus antigens. A later analysis found that most CMV-associated TCR beta chains appeared HLA-restricted, with HLA associations seemingly driven largely by CMV exposure. An association between a missense DCLRE1C variant and V-gene and J-gene trimming of TCR beta chains was found in a later genetic analysis and replicated in an independent cohort. In a later analysis, HLA-associated TCR beta chains were found to be more clonally expanded and to have lower generation probabilities than equally common non-associated chains. It was suggested by the authors that the approach could potentially be generalized to other disease states and immunological phenotypes. Across donors, most TCR sequences were observed very rarely, whereas some public TCRs were present in many individuals. For the cohort, immune exposure information was limited to CMV serostatus. Because the 87-base-pair reads could not distinguish some IMGT-functional V segments, including TRBV6-2 and TRBV6-3, those segments were excluded. A further reported finding was that TCR beta sequences accurately predicted the HLA-A and HLA-B alleles for most subjects in the first cohort. Roughly uniform sequencing depth across donors was assumed in presence/absence analyses, although this assumption may not hold. A later analysis reported that several top co-occurrence clusters appeared linked to parvovirus B19, influenza, CMV and Epstein-Barr virus. Assigning TCR associations to individual alleles was difficult when HLA alleles, especially DR and DQ, strongly co-occurred. The classifier was reported to diagnose cytomegalovirus status with high specificity and sensitivity in both the original and validation cohorts. In an earlier analysis of around 600 of the donors, most TCR beta V segments appeared in productive rearrangements about 90% or about 30% of the time, broadly matching IMGT annotations. According to a later analysis, TCR association rates differed among HLA loci, with DRB1 alleles showing the most associated TCRs and HLA-C alleles showing the fewest. This cohort had only TCR beta chains sequenced, and the lack of alpha or paired-chain data limited which features could be detected. In the study, approximately 160 TCR beta chains were listed as associated with cytomegalovirus. Specific HLA alleles were associated with some 15,000 TCR beta sequences at a false discovery rate of 0.05 in a later analysis.

Turning to this clone: Its antigen is still unknown. One base away there is no much larger clone; base qualities are not given.

Receptor libraries were prepared by the immunoSEQ multiplex PCR assay. A mixture of 60 forward primers for TCR Vbeta segments and 13 reverse primers for TCR Jbeta segments was used in the multiplex PCR. Amplification of the CDR3 region of rearranged TCR beta genes was performed with a multiplex PCR assay on genomic DNA. The Illumina HiSeq System was used to sequence the amplified TCR beta libraries as 87-base-pair reads. In the original analysis: A later analysis counted some 74 million unique TCR beta chains across the 600 to 850 repertoires, and some 11 million of these chains were shared by at least two donors. To remove PCR and sequencing errors, raw reads were error-corrected and collapsed into unique sequences using a nearest-neighbor algorithm that merged closely related sequences. To assign V, D and J gene segments, CDR3 sequences were aligned to IMGT reference sequences. For a sequence to be retained, at least a six-nucleotide match to both a V gene segment and a J gene segment was required. Rearrangements were classified as productive when the CDR3 lacked stop codons and remained in frame with V and J, and all other rearrangements were classified as non-productive. Following IMGT convention, CDR3 was defined as the stretch from the second conserved V-encoded cysteine to the conserved J-encoded phenylalanine. In an earlier analysis of some 550 of the donors, sequences lacking an unambiguous match to a single V gene segment were excluded. In an earlier analysis of 587 of the donors, V segments were called functional above 56.7% productive rearrangements and were called segregating when the between-donor standard deviation exceeded 5%. A statistical classification framework was built for diagnosing cytomegalovirus status from the catalog of TCR beta chain sequences. A later analysis assigned V and J genes by comparing TCR nucleotide sequences with IMGT/GENE-DB human TR gene sequences. In a later analysis, CDR3 sequences and most-parsimonious VDJ recombination scenarios were assigned using the TCRdist pipeline. In a later analysis, each TCR beta chain was defined by its CDR3 amino acid sequence together with its V-gene family, and reads lacking a unique V-gene family were excluded. To address suspected cross-contamination and a sequencing artifact, a later analysis removed 450 to 700 highly shared, low-generation-probability nucleotide sequences. For each public chain, a later analysis derived a clonal expansion index from normalized ranks of inferred template counts within each repertoire. A later analysis computed generation probabilities with a VDJ recombination model fitted to out-of-frame rearrangements, and checked the results against IGoR. In a later analysis, hypergeometric tests were used to score TCR-TCR, TCR-HLA and TCR-CMV co-occurrence, with a repertoire-size bias correction applied to TCR pairs. In a later analysis, false discovery rates were estimated by permuting HLA or CMV assignments 20 times. In a later analysis, co-occurring TCRs were grouped using DBSCAN, and TCRdist sequence similarity was added for clustering within HLA-allele-positive subsets. Repertoires with fewer than 30,000 or more than 120,000 public chains, plus five repertoires with anomalous nucleotide sharing, were excluded from co-occurrence clustering. The immuneACCESS repertoire file appears here via TCRdb, limited to in-frame rearrangements. These files lack a portion of the clones; in checked studies, under half of the deficit traces to unresolved V genes, and the cause of the others is not known. The V and J calls and clone size are taken from that table; D and trimming were inferred from the DNA. The sample has approximately 190,000 clones on record, about 85% of them singletons. The ten largest clones capture 3.8% of the sample.

The cohort was made up of roughly 670 healthy bone marrow donors. At the time of sampling, every cohort member was nominally healthy, though immune exposures that went unrecorded were likely present. The donor tested CMV seronegative, placing the donor among the 350 or so seronegative members of the cohort. A peripheral blood sample was provided by each donor, and peripheral blood mononuclear cells were used for TCR beta sequencing. The Qiagen DNeasy Blood Extraction Kit was used to extract genomic DNA from the blood cell samples. The rearranged chain carries TRBV10-1 and TRBJ2-1, with 8 bases aligning to TRBD1. The sample consisted of PBMCs. This receptor was taken from a man between 45 and 60 years old in good health and CMV-seronegative. At the DNA level, the sequence is TGCGCCAGCAGTGAGATCCCCCGACAGGGGTCCTACAATGAGCAGTTCTTC. It specifies CASSEIPRQGSYNEQFF.